The 26 T cell receptor beta chains given below trace back to one sample, sequenced in a study of CD8+ T cells in alopecia areata. Treatment meaning: oral pan-JAK inhibitor, 5-10 mg twice daily. In each case, RNA was isolated and then reverse transcribed into cDNA as the sequencing template. Using immunoSEQ multiplex PCR, the repertoire was profiled, and TCRdb retains in-frame clones only, with some absent. The table lists around 86,000 clones, around three quarters of them singletons. The material was CD8+ T cells sorted from blood, obtained between weeks 43 and 45, from a patient treated with tofacitinib. The receptors shown here come from a human donor with alopecia areata.

This chain uses TRBV10-1 with TRBJ1-2, with D tentatively TRBD1 (5 bases). Trimming took 8 bases from V and 3 from J, leaving 13 bases between them. The CDR3 contains 13 residues. Germline V gene data show CDR1 as WNHNN and CDR2 as SYGVQD (reference sequence). CDR3 sequence: CASPSGPYYGYTF. The CDR3 DNA reads as TGCGCCAGCCCCTCAGGGCCCTACTATGGCTACACCTTC.

This chain connects TRBV5-1 to TRBJ2-2; 11 nucleotides line up with TRBD1. Germline CDR1 reads SGHRS; CDR2 reads YFSETQ. J was trimmed by 6 bases and V by 1 base; bases with no gene match: 2. The CDR3 loop spans 15 amino acids. The CDR3 sequence: CASSLRTGGSGELFF. CDR3 DNA: TGCGCCAGCAGCTTGCGGACAGGGGGCTCCGGGGAGCTGTTTTTT.

The chain has TRBV15 and TRBJ2-2, with 8 nucleotides matching TRBD1. In germline, CDR1 is LNHNV, CDR2 YYDKDF (reference sequence). The CDR3 sequence is 16 residues long. Trimming cost V 0 bases and J 5 bases; bases outside gene matches: 5. The CDR3 nucleotides read TGTGCCACCAGCAGAGATCAGGGGGCATTGACCGGGGAGCTGTTTTTT. Translating gives CATSRDQGALTGELFF.

This clone was detected a few times. The V gene is TRBV7-9, the J gene TRBJ2-1; TRBD1 agrees at 9 bases. This CDR3 spans 16 amino acids. Germline assignment: CDR1 SEHNR and CDR2 FQNEAQ (reference sequence). J was trimmed by 2 bases and V by 5 bases; bases with no gene match: 7. The CDR3 here is CASSLGGQGPYNEQFF. In DNA, the CDR3 is TGTGCCAGCAGCCTGGGGGGACAGGGCCCCTACAATGAGCAGTTCTTC.

Worth noting for this clone: Other DNA sequences within the sample encode an identical CDR3. The gene calls are TRBV29-1 and TRBJ1-1; the D gene is possibly TRBD1 (5 bases). The CDR3 is 13 residues long. With 6 bases removed from V and 4 bases from J, the gap between germline ends came to 15 bases. CDR1 is SQVTM, CDR2 ANQGSEA, per germline. CDR3 sequence (DNA): TGCAGCGTGTACACGGGTGGGGCCACTGAAGCTTTCTTT. Encoded protein: CSVYTGGATEAFF.

The genes are TRBV25-1 and TRBJ1-1; no reliable D call. CDR3 length equals 12 residues. Per germline, CDR1 MGHDK and CDR2 SYGVNS. V gave up 4 bases and J gave up 5 bases, with 8 bases separating them. Here the CDR3 DNA reads TGTGCCAGCAGTGGTTGGAATACTGAAGCTTTCTTT. As protein: CASSGWNTEAFF.

The chain employs TRBV14 and TRBJ2-1; maybe TRBD1 (5 bases). This CDR3 spans 16 amino acids. CDR1 is SGHDN and CDR2 is FVKESK in the germline V gene. Trimming removed 0 bases from V and 2 bases from J, with 11 bases in between. CDR3 protein: CASSQELGPPYNEQFF. Here the CDR3 DNA reads TGTGCCAGCAGCCAAGAATTGGGGCCGCCCTACAATGAGCAGTTCTTC.

This rearrangement joins TRBV10-3 to TRBJ2-1; D assignment may be TRBD1 or TRBD2 (5 bases each). CDR1 is ENHRY, CDR2 SYGVKD, per germline. With 2 bases removed from V and 0 bases from J, the gap between germline ends came to 14 bases. This CDR3 is 17 amino acids long. CDR3 in amino acids: CAISEEGPASSYNEQFF. CDR3 nucleotides: TGTGCCATCAGTGAGGAGGGGCCTGCGAGCTCCTACAATGAGCAGTTCTTC.

This CDR3 reads CASSLPREKLFF. CDR3 nucleotides: TGTGCCAGCAGTCTCCCCCGTGAAAAACTGTTTTTT. V is TRBV6-1 and J is TRBJ1-4; D ambiguous. Trimming shortened V by 5 bases and J by 7 bases, and 8 bases separated the two germline ends. Germline V CDR1 and CDR2: MNHNS, SASEGT. The CDR3 is 12 amino acids.

V gene TRBV27 combines with J gene TRBJ1-4; no definite D call. Germline-derived CDR1 and CDR2 are MNHEY and SMNVEV (reference sequence). The CDR3 is made up of 14 amino acids. The germline V and J ends were trimmed by 6 bases and 5 bases, with 13 bases remaining between them. This chain's CDR3 is CASRPMEPNEKLFF. DNA for the CDR3: TGTGCCAGCAGACCTATGGAGCCGAATGAAAAACTGTTTTTT.

The rearrangement links TRBV2 to TRBJ1-1; D remains ambiguous. Germline CDR1 is SNHLY and CDR2 is FYNNEI. The CDR3 is made up of 15 amino acids. Deletions cut 3 bases from V and 3 bases from J, with 14 bases between. The DNA of the CDR3 is TGTGCCAGCAGTGAGAACTCAATTAAGGACACTGAAGCTTTCTTT. It yields the protein CASSENSIKDTEAFF.

The chain employs TRBV7-8 and TRBJ2-5, with D perhaps being TRBD1 or TRBD2 (5 bases each). There are 13 residues in the CDR3. Germline V gene sequence: CDR1 SGHVS, CDR2 FQNEAQ. V was trimmed by 2 bases and J by 5 bases, leaving 9 bases between them. CDR3 region: CASSLLEGETQYF. The CDR3 bases are TGTGCCAGCAGCTTACTTGAGGGGGAGACCCAGTACTTC.

The rearrangement uses TRBV30 and TRBJ1-5; D not certain. The V gene lost 5 bases and the J gene lost 0 bases, with 8 bases spanning the gap. Per the germline V gene, CDR1 is GTSNPN and CDR2 is SVGIG (reference sequence). This CDR3 is built from 13 residues. The chain's CDR3 is CAWARDSNQPQHF. The CDR3 DNA sequence: TGTGCCTGGGCACGCGATAGCAATCAGCCCCAGCATTTT. Supplemented by reference TRBV30 and TRBJ1-5, the full variable domain reads SQTIHQWPATLVQPVGSPLSLECTVEGTSNPNLYWYRQAAGRGLQLLFYSVGIGQISSEVPQNLSASRPQDRQFILSSKKLLLSDSGFYLCAWARDSNQPQHFGDGTRLSIL.

The CDR3 region has the DNA TGTGCCAGCAGCGAATTTCACACAGGGTTCAGCACTGAAGCTTTCTTT. Its translation: CASSEFHTGFSTEAFF. J is TRBJ1-1 and V is TRBV9; tentatively, D is TRBD1 (6 bases). Per the germline V gene, CDR1 is SGDLS and CDR2 is YYNGEE. The CDR3 is made up of 16 amino acids. V gave up 3 bases and J gave up 4 bases, with 19 bases separating them.

The rearrangement uses TRBV7-9 and TRBJ2-7; 7 nucleotides agree with TRBD1. This CDR3 contains 19 residues. Germline values: CDR1 SEHNR, CDR2 FQNEAQ (reference sequence). V lost 1 base and J lost 0; bases outside the gene matches: 15. Here the CDR3 DNA reads TGTGCCAGCAGCTTAGACGTCCTCCCACGTACAGGGGACTCCTACGAGCAGTACTTC. Its protein product is CASSLDVLPRTGDSYEQYF.

Only one count was recorded for this clone. V and J are TRBV4-3 and TRBJ2-2, with 9 bases lining up with TRBD1. The CDR3 is made up of 15 amino acids. V shed 3 bases, J shed 4 bases, and the junction held 3 bases outside the gene matches. CDR1 is LGHNA and CDR2 is YSLEER in the germline V gene. The CDR3 reads CASSHQDRGTGELFF. The CDR3 DNA reads TGCGCCAGCAGCCACCAGGACAGGGGCACCGGGGAGCTGTTTTTT.

J is TRBJ2-3 and V is TRBV30; 12 positions match TRBD2. Unmatched junction bases numbered 8, after V lost 4 bases and J lost 6 bases. The CDR3 totals 15 residues. Germline values: CDR1 GTSNPN, CDR2 SVGIG (reference sequence). CDR3 in DNA: TGTGCCTGGACCCCGACTAGCGGGGGCGGGGATACGCAGTATTTT. This gives the protein CAWTPTSGGGDTQYF.

This clone was counted between two and nine times. The chain recombines TRBV2 with TRBJ2-7, with D possibly TRBD1 on 6 matching bases. Germline-derived CDR1 and CDR2 are SNHLY and FYNNEI. V was clipped by 6 bases and J by 2 bases, with 14 bases between them. This CDR3 is 14 amino acids long. CDR3 residues: CASRPSGTPYEQYF. The CDR3 nucleotides read TGTGCCAGCAGACCGTCCGGGACACCCTACGAGCAGTACTTC.

The gene calls are TRBV4-3 and TRBJ1-1; a weak D match, TRBD1 (5 bases). The V gene lost 4 bases and the J gene lost 5 bases, with 14 bases spanning the gap. The CDR3 is made up of 14 amino acids. The germline V gene has CDR1 LGHNA and CDR2 YSLEER. The DNA for the CDR3 is TGCGCCAGCAGCCCCCAGGGATTTGGGACTGAAGCTTTCTTT. It translates to CASSPQGFGTEAFF.

The chain is built from TRBV5-1 and TRBJ2-2; TRBD1 agrees at 9 bases. J lost 6 bases, V lost 2 bases, and 8 bases had no gene match. Germline-derived CDR1 and CDR2 are SGHRS and YFSETQ. The CDR3 contains 16 residues. The chain's CDR3 is CASSFSRDRVPGELFF. For the CDR3, the DNA is TGCGCCAGCAGCTTCTCCCGGGACAGGGTCCCCGGGGAGCTGTTTTTT.

V is TRBV14 and J is TRBJ2-2; 7 bases line up with TRBD1. The trim removed 4 bases at V and 1 base at J, leaving 6 bases unmatched. The germline V gene encodes CDR1 SGHDN and CDR2 FVKESK. The CDR3 consists of 16 residues. This CDR3 reads CASSLRQGVNTGELFF. In DNA form, the CDR3 reads TGTGCCAGCAGCCTCAGACAGGGAGTGAACACCGGGGAGCTGTTTTTT. Together with reference TRBV14 and TRBJ2-2, the CDR3 gives the full variable domain: EAGVTQFPSHSVIEKGQTVTLRCDPISGHDNLYWYRRVMGKEIKFLLHFVKESKQDESGMPNNRFLAERTGGTYSTLKVQPAELEDSGVYFCASSLRQGVNTGELFFGEGSRLTVL.

The chain recombines TRBV30 with TRBJ1-1, with no clear D. Germline V gives CDR1 GTSNPN, CDR2 SVGIG (reference sequence). The germline V and J ends were trimmed by 1 base and 1 base, with 4 bases remaining between them. The CDR3 spans 12 residues. The CDR3 DNA reads as TGTGCCTGGAGTGACCCGAACACTGAAGCTTTCTTT. Encoded protein: CAWSDPNTEAFF. The full variable domain, in which reference TRBV30 and TRBJ1-1 provide the parts outside the CDR3, is SQTIHQWPATLVQPVGSPLSLECTVEGTSNPNLYWYRQAAGRGLQLLFYSVGIGQISSEVPQNLSASRPQDRQFILSSKKLLLSDSGFYLCAWSDPNTEAFFGQGTRLTVV.

The chain recombines TRBV6-6 with TRBJ2-7, with D possibly being TRBD1 (6 bases). Germline V gives CDR1 MNHNY, CDR2 SVGAGI (reference sequence). V lost 6 bases and J 5 bases, leaving 14 bases between the germline ends. The CDR3 extends over 13 amino acids. CDR3 in DNA: TGTGCCAGCAGCCCGGACAGTCCCAACGAGCAGTACTTC. It translates to CASSPDSPNEQYF.

The chain carries TRBV9 and TRBJ2-1; 9 nucleotides line up with TRBD2. V shed 2 bases and J 2 bases; nucleotides not matched to a gene: 2. The CDR3 has 15 residues. Germline V CDR1 and CDR2: SGDLS, YYNGEE. The CDR3 is CASSVGGGAYNEQFF. The DNA for the CDR3 is TGTGCCAGCAGCGTCGGCGGGGGGGCCTACAATGAGCAGTTCTTC.

The chain links TRBV30 to TRBJ1-1, with a weak D call TRBD1 (5 bases). The length of the CDR3 is 13 residues. Trimming took 1 base from V and 1 from J, leaving 7 bases between them. CDR1 is GTSNPN and CDR2 is SVGIG in the germline V gene (reference sequence). The DNA of the CDR3 is TGTGCCTGGAGTGCCGGGACGAACACTGAAGCTTTCTTT. Encoded protein: CAWSAGTNTEAFF.

This clone is a singleton in its sample. The chain combines TRBV13 with TRBJ1-1, with TRBD1 matching 8 bases. The CDR3 has 12 residues. The V segment lost 4 bases and the J segment 10 bases; nucleotides outside the gene matches: 5. The germline V gene has CDR1 PRHDT and CDR2 FYEKMQ (reference sequence). In DNA, the CDR3 is TGTGCCAGCAGCTATCCCGGGACAGGAGCTTTCTTT. This gives the protein CASSYPGTGAFF.